This T cell receptor (beta chain) came from a study of shared clonotypes between healthy human individuals. There are 13 residues in the CDR3. The V end lost 4 bases, the J end lost 7 bases, and 14 bases lay between the germline ends. The germline V gene encodes CDR1 SQVTM and CDR2 ANQGSEA. Produced via immunoSEQ multiplex PCR; TCRdb's table is partial and in-frame only. Here the sample spans about 490,000 clones, 65% to 85% being singletons. The sequence was obtained from a woman aged 40 to 50 in good health. Some clones in this sample may be carry-over from other donors' samples. Sequences were obtained from PBMCs. V gene TRBV29-1 combines with J gene TRBJ2-1; D gene ambiguous. In DNA, the CDR3 is TGCAGCGTTGGCTGGGCTGGTGGGAATGAGCAGTTCTTC. This sequence encodes CSVGWAGGNEQFF.